Listed below are T cell receptor beta chains from one sample, sequenced in a study of early T cells in non-severe SARS-CoV-2 infection. MiXCR, applied by TCRdb to the 5' RACE reads, yields one record per CDR3 protein. In the table there are some 62,000 distinct CDR3 sequences, approximately 9.3% of which are singletons. Sequencing was performed on whole blood. The receptors stem from an adult who was a healthcare worker with PCR-confirmed SARS-CoV-2 infection or an uninfected control (not recorded which). Both conserved end residues are part of each CDR3. A D gene is named only where the DNA matches it firmly. Part of the rows lack a size; the others show once, few, many or a class for expanded clones.

>TRBD1|TRBJ1-2|few|TRBV29-1
CSVADRATDYGYTF
TGCAGCGTAGCGGACAGGGCGACGGACTATGGCTACACCTTC
>NA|TRBJ2-1|many|TRBV12-5
CASGLQGSSYNEQFF
TGTGCTAGTGGTTTGCAGGGAAGCTCCTACAATGAGCAGTTCTTC
>TRBD1|TRBJ1-2|many|TRBV11-2
CASSPEGDRGLNYGYTF
TGTGCCAGCAGCCCCGAAGGGGACAGGGGGCTGAACTATGGCTACACCTTC
>NA|TRBJ2-1|many|TRBV5-1
CASSLRGRSEQFF
TGCGCCAGCAGCTTGCGGGGGAGGAGTGAGCAGTTCTTC
>NA|TRBJ2-3|few|TRBV12-3/TRBV12-4
CASSLARRTDTQYF
TGTGCCAGCAGTTTAGCACGACGCACAGATACGCAGTATTTT
>TRBD2|TRBJ2-2|few|TRBV9
CASSVQWEGTGELFF
TGTGCCAGCAGCGTTCAGTGGGAGGGCACCGGGGAGCTGTTTTTT
>NA|TRBJ1-2|few|TRBV30
CAWIRSSSTANYGYTF
TGTGCCTGGATAAGGTCCTCCTCGACCGCTAACTATGGCTACACCTTC
>TRBD1|TRBJ1-2|many|TRBV28
CASSSTGYYGYTF
TGTGCCAGCAGTTCGACAGGGTACTATGGCTACACCTTC
>NA|TRBJ1-4|NA|TRBV20-1
CSARDPIREKLFF
TGCAGTGCTAGAGACCCCATCCGGGAAAAACTGTTTTTT
>NA|TRBJ1-1|NA|TRBV28
CASDFASQGLNTEAFF
TGTGCCAGCGATTTCGCCTCGCAGGGCTTGAACACTGAAGCTTTCTTT
>TRBD1|TRBJ2-5|few|TRBV5-1
CASSWGQGRRVETQYF
TGCGCCAGCAGCTGGGGACAGGGGCGGCGAGTGGAGACCCAGTACTTC
>NA|TRBJ2-1|NA|TRBV12-3/TRBV12-4
CASSFWRWENSYNEQFF
TGTGCCAGCAGTTTCTGGCGTTGGGAAAACTCCTACAATGAGCAGTTCTTC
>TRBD2|TRBJ2-3|many|TRBV25-1
CASSASGGAGTDTQYF
TGTGCCAGCAGTGCAAGCGGGGGGGCGGGCACAGATACGCAGTATTTT
>NA|TRBJ1-3|NA|TRBV25-1
CASREGTGSGNTIYF
TGTGCCAGCAGGGAAGGGACCGGCTCTGGAAACACCATATATTTT
>NA|TRBJ1-3|few|TRBV14
CASSHGLSSGNTIYF
TGTGCCAGCAGCCATGGCCTGAGCTCTGGAAACACCATATATTTT
>NA|TRBJ1-2|many|TRBV4-1
CASSQTGSAYGYTF
TGCGCCAGCAGCCAAACAGGGAGTGCCTATGGCTACACCTTC
>NA|TRBJ2-4|many|TRBV20-1
CSAAPTGRGNIQYF
TGCAGTGCGGCTCCGACAGGGAGGGGGAACATTCAGTACTTC
>TRBD1|TRBJ1-5|few|TRBV5-1
CASSLGQGIQPQHF
TGCGCCAGCAGCTTGGGACAGGGAATACAGCCCCAGCATTTT
>NA|TRBJ1-6|NA|TRBV20-1
CSAREGGSYNSPLHF
TGCAGTGCCAGGGAGGGGGGATCCTATAATTCACCCCTCCACTTT
>NA|TRBJ1-1|few|TRBV12-3/TRBV12-4
CASAMAGAAEAFF
TGTGCCAGCGCTATGGCAGGGGCGGCTGAAGCTTTCTTT
>TRBD1|TRBJ1-6|NA|TRBV20-1
CSASSTGRSPLHF
TGCAGTGCTAGTTCGACAGGGCGCTCACCCCTCCACTTT
>NA|TRBJ1-3|NA|TRBV2
CASRVQGGNTIYF
TGTGCCAGCAGGGTACAAGGAGGAAACACCATATATTTT
>TRBD2|TRBJ2-5|few|TRBV6-6
CASSLTSGGAKTQYF
TGTGCCAGCAGCCTGACTAGCGGGGGGGCAAAGACCCAGTACTTC
>NA|TRBJ1-5|NA|TRBV20-1
CSARGPGGQPQHF
TGCAGTGCTAGGGGGCCGGGGGGACAGCCCCAGCATTTT
>NA|TRBJ1-2|few|TRBV19
CASNTIGGIYGYTF
TGTGCCAGTAACACCATCGGTGGAATCTATGGCTACACCTTC
>NA|TRBJ1-2|few|TRBV28
CASRPKYGYTF
TGTGCCAGCAGGCCAAAGTATGGCTACACCTTC
>TRBD2|TRBJ2-1|few|TRBV11-2
CASSLLLAGEGEQFF
TGTGCCAGCAGCTTACTTCTAGCGGGGGAGGGTGAGCAGTTCTTC
>NA|TRBJ1-5|many|TRBV6-6
CAARLTLNQPQHF
TGTGCCGCTAGGCTTACACTCAATCAGCCCCAGCATTTT
>NA|TRBJ1-2|NA|TRBV6-1
CASSGLGILKGGYTF
TGTGCCAGCAGTGGATTAGGGATCTTAAAGGGAGGCTACACCTTC
>TRBD2|TRBJ2-2|few|TRBV6-5
CASSYSGSGGNTGELFF
TGTGCCAGCAGTTACTCTGGGAGCGGGGGCAACACCGGGGAGCTGTTTTTT
>TRBD1|TRBJ2-1|few|TRBV5-1
CASSPGQGTYNEQFF
TGCGCCAGCAGCCCGGGACAGGGTACCTACAATGAGCAGTTCTTC
>NA|TRBJ1-6|NA|TRBV4-1
CASSQGPKGPLHF
TGCGCCAGCAGCCAAGGACCAAAAGGACCCCTCCACTTT
>TRBD1|TRBJ2-3|few|TRBV12-3/TRBV12-4
CASRRDRGYTDTQYF
TGTGCCAGCAGGCGGGACAGGGGATACACAGATACGCAGTATTTT